What follows are 27 T cell receptor beta chains derived from one specimen sequenced in a study of blood T cell repertoires in COVID-19. Measured with immunoSEQ multiplex PCR; TCRdb has only the in-frame clones, and not every one. The sample includes 65,000 to 70,000 clones, 85% of them seen just once. Sequences were obtained from peripheral blood. Source of these receptors: a man of 80 years or more with acute or convalescent COVID-19.

Only a few counts were recorded for this clone. V is TRBV7-9 and J is TRBJ2-5; weak D call: TRBD1 (5 bases). The V gene lost 1 base and the J gene lost 5 bases, with 17 bases spanning the gap. Germline V gives CDR1 SEHNR, CDR2 FQNEAQ (reference sequence). This CDR3 has 16 residues. CDR3 loop: CASSLGGNRPGETQYF. The CDR3 region has the DNA TGTGCCAGCAGCTTAGGTGGGAACCGGCCAGGGGAGACCCAGTACTTC.

V gene TRBV19 combines with J gene TRBJ2-1; a weak D match, TRBD2 (6 bases). Germline lookup yields CDR1 LNHDA and CDR2 SQIVND (reference sequence). There are 15 residues in the CDR3. Trimming removed 7 bases at V and 8 bases at J, with 21 bases between. CDR3 amino acids: CASKRAGISSDEQFF. The CDR3 DNA reads as TGTGCCAGTAAACGGGCGGGGATCTCAAGCGATGAGCAGTTCTTC. Using reference TRBV19 and TRBJ2-1 for the parts outside the CDR3, the full variable domain is DGGITQSPKYLFRKEGQNVTLSCEQNLNHDAMYWYRQDPGQGLRLIYYSQIVNDFQKGDIAEGYSVSREKKESFPLTVTSAQKNPTAFYLCASKRAGISSDEQFFGPGTRLTVL.

This chain uses TRBV30 with TRBJ2-6, with TRBD1 matching over 12 bases. The CDR3 is 15 amino acids. The V gene's germline CDR1 is GTSNPN and CDR2 SVGIG (reference sequence). The trim removed 5 bases at V and 3 bases at J, leaving 2 bases unmatched. CDR3 region: CAWGTGGNGANVLTF. The CDR3 DNA is TGTGCCTGGGGGACAGGGGGCAATGGGGCCAACGTCCTGACTTTC. Using reference TRBV30 and TRBJ2-6 for the parts outside the CDR3, the full variable domain is SQTIHQWPATLVQPVGSPLSLECTVEGTSNPNLYWYRQAAGRGLQLLFYSVGIGQISSEVPQNLSASRPQDRQFILSSKKLLLSDSGFYLCAWGTGGNGANVLTFGAGSRLTVL.

The chain combines TRBV6-5 with TRBJ1-4; D is ambiguous. V lost 6 bases and J lost 5, with 4 bases in between. The germline gives CDR1 MNHEY, CDR2 SVGAGI. CDR3 size: 11 residues. The CDR3 sequence: CASRLNEKLFF. DNA of the CDR3: TGTGCCAGCAGGCTAAATGAAAAACTGTTTTTT.

The V and J genes are TRBV19 and TRBJ1-1; the D is unclear. This CDR3 is 16 amino acids long. CDR1 is LNHDA, CDR2 SQIVND, per germline (reference sequence). With 1 base removed from V and 1 base from J, the gap between germline ends came to 13 bases. DNA of the CDR3: TGTGCCAGTAGTATAGTGAGGGCTACCTCGAACACTGAAGCTTTCTTT. Residues: CASSIVRATSNTEAFF.

The J gene is TRBJ2-4, the V gene TRBV7-2; 7 bases are shared with TRBD1. Germline lookup yields CDR1 SGHTA and CDR2 FQGNSA. V was clipped by 5 bases and J by 0 bases; unmatched bases: 7. The CDR3 runs to 16 residues. This CDR3 reads CASSLDRALAKNIQYF. CDR3 coding DNA: TGTGCCAGCAGCCTTGACAGGGCCTTAGCCAAAAACATTCAGTACTTC.

The sample holds a few counts of this clone. CDR3 amino acids: CASSRSQATEKLFF. CDR3 nucleotides: TGTGCCAGTAGTAGGTCCCAGGCTACCGAAAAACTGTTTTTT. The chain uses TRBV19 and TRBJ1-4; D not certain. The CDR3 contains 14 residues. V was pared by 4 bases and J by 8 bases, with 14 bases between. Germline CDR1 reads LNHDA; CDR2 reads SQIVND (reference sequence). Based on the CDR3 plus reference TRBV19 and TRBJ1-4, the full variable domain is DGGITQSPKYLFRKEGQNVTLSCEQNLNHDAMYWYRQDPGQGLRLIYYSQIVNDFQKGDIAEGYSVSREKKESFPLTVTSAQKNPTAFYLCASSRSQATEKLFFGSGTQLSVL.

This chain links TRBV6-5 with TRBJ2-7; 10 nucleotides line up with TRBD1. CDR1 is MNHEY, CDR2 SVGAGI, per germline. This CDR3 has 14 residues. V lost 4 bases to trimming and J lost 2 bases; unmatched junction nucleotides: 2. The CDR3 reads CASSWGQGTYEQYF. CDR3 in DNA: TGTGCCAGCAGTTGGGGACAGGGGACCTACGAGCAGTACTTC.

The genes are TRBV24-1 and TRBJ1-3; no clear D gene. The length of the CDR3 is 13 residues. V was clipped by 7 bases and J by 5 bases, with 11 bases between them. The V gene's germline CDR1 is KGHDR and CDR2 SFDVKD. CDR3: CATSEGGRNTIYF. In DNA form, the CDR3 reads TGTGCCACCAGCGAGGGAGGAAGAAACACCATATATTTT.

The genes are TRBV7-9 and TRBJ1-2; TRBD1 agrees at 7 bases. CDR1 and CDR2 (germline): SEHNR, FQNEAQ (reference sequence). The ends lost 2 bases at V and 5 bases at J; junction bases unmatched: 5. CDR3 size: 14 residues. Here the CDR3 reads CASSLKGAGYGYTF. In DNA, the CDR3 is TGTGCCAGCAGCTTAAAGGGGGCAGGGTATGGCTACACCTTC.

The J gene is TRBJ2-7, the V gene TRBV6-5; D possibly corresponds to TRBD2 (6 bases). This CDR3 spans 14 amino acids. Germline V gene data show CDR1 as MNHEY and CDR2 as SVGAGI. V was cut by 8 bases and J by 4 bases, with 18 bases left in between. CDR3 sequence (DNA): TGTGCCAGCCGTCCCACAGGAGGACTATACGAGCAGTACTTC. This translates into CASRPTGGLYEQYF.

The V gene is TRBV5-1, the J gene TRBJ2-3; maybe TRBD2 (6 bases). The CDR3 contains 15 residues. V shed 3 bases and J shed 4 bases, with 15 bases lying between them. Germline V gene sequence: CDR1 SGHRS, CDR2 YFSETQ. CDR3 DNA: TGCGCCAGCAGCTGGGAGGCAGCAGTTCCAGATACGCAGTATTTT. The encoded protein is CASSWEAAVPDTQYF.

V is TRBV2 and J is TRBJ1-5; maybe TRBD1 (6 bases). The germline V and J ends were trimmed by 3 bases and 0 bases, with 9 bases remaining between them. The CDR3 is 15 amino acids. Germline CDR1 and CDR2: SNHLY and FYNNEI. The CDR3 protein is CASSDQGFSNQPQHF. Written as DNA, the CDR3 is TGTGCCAGCAGTGATCAGGGGTTTAGCAATCAGCCCCAGCATTTT.

In DNA form, the CDR3 reads TGTGCCAGCAGCGTAGCCGCGGGAGTCGCAGAGACCCAGTACTTC. Protein sequence: CASSVAAGVAETQYF. V and J are TRBV9 and TRBJ2-5; TRBD2 matches at 7 bases. CDR3 length equals 15 residues. The V gene's germline CDR1 is SGDLS and CDR2 YYNGEE. Trimming removed 0 bases from V and 4 bases from J; junction bases left unmatched: 6.

The rearrangement uses TRBV19 and TRBJ2-5; D might be TRBD1 (6 bases). V was pared by 0 bases and J by 7 bases, with 12 bases between. The CDR3 loop spans 14 amino acids. The V gene's germline CDR1 is LNHDA and CDR2 SQIVND (reference sequence). CDR3 in amino acids: CASSIEGGKGTQYF. CDR3 in DNA: TGTGCCAGTAGTATAGAAGGGGGAAAGGGGACCCAGTACTTC.

This chain joins TRBV5-6 and TRBJ2-1, with TRBD1 matching over 7 bases. CDR3 size: 14 residues. J lost 5 bases, V lost 4 bases, and 6 bases had no gene match. Germline V lookup: CDR1 SGHDT, CDR2 YYEEEE. In nucleotides, the CDR3 is TGTGCCAGCAGCAACGCGCAGGGGGACAATGAGCAGTTCTTC. It is translated as CASSNAQGDNEQFF.

This rearrangement joins TRBV6-5 to TRBJ1-2, with D maybe TRBD1 (5 bases). This CDR3 has 14 amino acids. Trimming cost V 5 bases and J 0 bases, with 10 bases left between them. Germline assignment: CDR1 MNHEY and CDR2 SVGAGI. In nucleotides, the CDR3 is TGTGCCAGCAGTCGCGGGGGGGCTAACTATGGCTACACCTTC. Amino acid sequence: CASSRGGANYGYTF.

V gene TRBV5-1 combines with J gene TRBJ2-3; TRBD1 agrees at 8 bases. The trim removed 2 bases at V and 2 bases at J, leaving 4 bases unmatched. The CDR3 consists of 15 residues. CDR1 SGHRS and CDR2 YFSETQ come from the germline V gene. For the CDR3, the DNA is TGCGCCAGCAGCTTACGGACAGGGCCCACAGATACGCAGTATTTT. Amino acid sequence: CASSLRTGPTDTQYF.

The chain uses TRBV7-2 and TRBJ2-1; D not resolved. The V gene lost 1 base and the J gene lost 5 bases, with 3 bases spanning the gap. The CDR3 totals 12 residues. Germline V gene lookup returns CDR1 SGHTA and CDR2 FQGNSA. The CDR3 protein is CASSLEHNEQFF. The CDR3 DNA sequence: TGTGCCAGCAGCTTAGAGCACAATGAGCAGTTCTTC.

The genes are TRBV5-1 and TRBJ2-1; 9 positions match TRBD2. This CDR3 contains 15 residues. Per the germline V gene, CDR1 is SGHRS and CDR2 is YFSETQ. Unmatched junction bases numbered 5, after V lost 0 bases and J lost 7 bases. CDR3 in DNA: TGCGCCAGCAGCTTGGTCGCGGGAGGGGGGAATGAGCAGTTCTTC. Residues: CASSLVAGGGNEQFF. The full variable domain, its missing parts supplied by reference TRBV5-1 and TRBJ2-1, is KAGVTQTPRYLIKTRGQQVTLSCSPISGHRSVSWYQQTPGQGLQFLFEYFSETQRNKGNFPGRFSGRQFSNSRSEMNVSTLELGDSALYLCASSLVAGGGNEQFFGPGTRLTVL.

The rearrangement uses TRBV5-1 and TRBJ2-2; 8 positions agree with TRBD2. Germline assignment: CDR1 SGHRS and CDR2 YFSETQ. The CDR3 contains 15 residues. Trimming cost V 3 bases and J 3 bases; bases outside gene matches: 4. The CDR3 DNA reads TGCGCCAGCAGCTCAGGGACTAGTTACACCGGGGAGCTGTTTTTT. It codes for CASSSGTSYTGELFF. The full variable domain, completed using reference TRBV5-1 and TRBJ2-2, is KAGVTQTPRYLIKTRGQQVTLSCSPISGHRSVSWYQQTPGQGLQFLFEYFSETQRNKGNFPGRFSGRQFSNSRSEMNVSTLELGDSALYLCASSSGTSYTGELFFGEGSRLTVL.

The chain employs TRBV6-5 and TRBJ1-2; D gene uncertain. The germline V gene encodes CDR1 MNHEY and CDR2 SVGAGI. The germline V and J ends were trimmed by 6 bases and 7 bases, with 12 bases remaining between them. This CDR3 has 12 amino acids. This CDR3 is CASSGLGRGYTF. CDR3 DNA: TGTGCCAGCAGCGGACTAGGGCGTGGCTACACCTTC.

The V and J genes are TRBV30 and TRBJ1-4, with D possibly TRBD1 on 5 matching bases. The ends were cut back, 5 bases at V and 7 bases at J, with 17 bases in the middle. Germline V gene lookup returns CDR1 GTSNPN and CDR2 SVGIG (reference sequence). The CDR3 covers 14 residues. CDR3 amino acids: CAWGGGSEGEKLFF. CDR3 DNA sequence: TGTGCCTGGGGGGGTGGGTCGGAGGGTGAAAAACTGTTTTTT.

The chain joins TRBV7-2 to TRBJ2-2, with D perhaps TRBD1 (5 bases). There are 15 residues in the CDR3. The germline V gene has CDR1 SGHTA and CDR2 FQGNSA. Between the trimmed V and J ends, which lost 2 bases and 2 bases, there was a span of 9 bases. This CDR3 is CASSLQQANTGELFF. The CDR3 DNA is TGTGCCAGCAGCTTACAACAGGCCAACACCGGGGAGCTGTTTTTT.

The chain joins TRBV5-6 to TRBJ2-3, with 10 bases identical to TRBD2. V gave up 5 bases and J gave up 3 bases; unmatched junction bases: 6. The CDR3 totals 15 residues. Germline V gives CDR1 SGHDT, CDR2 YYEEEE. CDR3 loop: CASRSRLAGTDTQYF. The DNA for the CDR3 is TGTGCCAGCAGATCTCGACTAGCGGGTACAGATACGCAGTATTTT.

CDR3 DNA: TGTGCCAGCAGCCTTTCAGGACTTAGCAGCCCCCAGCATTTT. This translates into CASSLSGLSSPQHF. The chain uses TRBV7-2 and TRBJ1-5, with unresolved D. The CDR3 is made up of 14 amino acids. The V gene lost 5 bases and the J gene lost 10 bases, with 18 bases spanning the gap. The germline V gene encodes CDR1 SGHTA and CDR2 FQGNSA.

The chain links TRBV7-2 to TRBJ2-7; 7 bases agree with TRBD2. Germline CDR1 reads SGHTA; CDR2 reads FQGNSA. This CDR3 is 15 amino acids long. J gave up 6 bases and V 0 bases, and 8 bases lay outside the gene matches. The CDR3 loop reads CASSLAAGVEGEQYF. In DNA, the CDR3 is TGTGCCAGCAGCTTAGCTGCGGGAGTTGAGGGCGAGCAGTACTTC. The complete variable domain, with remaining parts taken from reference TRBV7-2 and TRBJ2-7, reads GAGVSQSPSNKVTEKGKDVELRCDPISGHTALYWYRQSLGQGLEFLIYFQGNSAPDKSGLPSDRFSAERTGGSVSTLTIQRTQQEDSAVYLCASSLAAGVEGEQYFGPGTRLTVT.